This record covers a single TCR beta chain. The antigen remains unidentified. This sample is part of a study of T cell responses to AZD1222 COVID-19 vaccine. Assay: immunoSEQ multiplex PCR; the TCRdb copy retains only in-frame clones and omits some. The sample holds 54,000 or so clones; about 87% are singletons and the top ten take roughly 14%. V dropped 1 base and J dropped 0 bases, with 8 bases sitting between them. The CDR3 is 15 amino acids. Per the germline V gene, CDR1 is SGHRS and CDR2 is YFSETQ. Findings and caveats of the study: White British people made up most donors, females outnumbered males, and clonal diversity was possibly underestimated. No day 14 peak samples; only post-peak repertoires were characterized.

The chain joins TRBV5-1 to TRBJ1-3; D not resolved. Material: peripheral blood, obtained on day 0 of AZD1222 vaccination. The clonotype originates from an adult in good health. Here the CDR3 reads CASSLYGSSGNTIYF. CDR3 DNA: TGCGCCAGCAGCTTGTACGGGAGCTCTGGAAACACCATATATTTT.